A selection of T cell receptor beta chains follows, all from one sample in a study of regulatory dendritic cells for organ transplantation. For these receptors, no antigen is known. TCRdb's table, derived via immunoSEQ multiplex PCR, lists solely in-frame clones and lacks some. The sample includes 9,500 to 14,000 clones, roughly 90% of them seen just once. The sample consisted of naive CD8+ T cells from blood cultured with dendritic cells. The receptor source for this set is a human donor in good health. The CDR3 runs from the conserved cysteine through the conserved F or W. Each record gives: D gene, J gene, V gene, CDR3 DNA, CDR3 protein. D genes are given only for firm matches.

D: NA
J: TRBJ2-3
V: TRBV29-1
DNA: TGCAGCGTTGAACTAGCCCCAGATACGCAGTATTTT
CDR3: CSVELAPDTQYF

D: TRBD2
J: TRBJ2-7
V: TRBV6-6
DNA: TGTGCCAGCAGGGGACTAGACTCCTACGAGCAGTACTTC
CDR3: CASRGLDSYEQYF

D: NA
J: TRBJ1-1
V: TRBV19
DNA: TGTGCCAGTAGTATAGATCTAGAGGGCACTGAAGCTTTCTTT
CDR3: CASSIDLEGTEAFF

D: NA
J: TRBJ2-7
V: TRBV2
DNA: TGTGCCAGCATAGGGTCGTCATACGAGCAGTACTTC
CDR3: CASIGSSYEQYF

D: NA
J: TRBJ2-3
V: TRBV19
DNA: TGTGCCAGTAGTAAGATTGAGGATTTCACAGATACGCAGTATTTT
CDR3: CASSKIEDFTDTQYF

D: NA
J: TRBJ2-1
V: TRBV28
DNA: TGTGCCAGCAGTTTATCGGGTGGGGCTGAGCAGTTCTTC
CDR3: CASSLSGGAEQFF

D: NA
J: TRBJ1-2
V: TRBV6-5
DNA: TGTGCCAGCAGAGTAGGCTACAGCTACACCTTC
CDR3: CASRVGYSYTF

D: NA
J: TRBJ1-1
V: TRBV9
DNA: TGTGCCAGCAGCGGGATGAATGGGGACACTGAAGCTTTCTTT
CDR3: CASSGMNGDTEAFF

D: NA
J: TRBJ2-7
V: TRBV4-3
DNA: TGCGCCAGCAGCCAAGACCTCAGCCACAACTACGTCGAGCAGTACTTC
CDR3: CASSQDLSHNYVEQYF

D: TRBD2
J: TRBJ2-7
V: TRBV4-1
DNA: TGCGCCAGCAGTACTAGCGGAGGTAACTACGAGCAGTACTTC
CDR3: CASSTSGGNYEQYF

D: NA
J: TRBJ2-7
V: TRBV9
DNA: TGTGCCAGCAGCGTAGGGGTAGGGATCGACGAGCAGTACTTC
CDR3: CASSVGVGIDEQYF

D: TRBD2
J: TRBJ2-3
V: TRBV27
DNA: TGTGCCAGCAGTTTAGCTAGCGGGAGAATCAGGGATACGCAGTATTTT
CDR3: CASSLASGRIRDTQYF